These T cell receptor beta chains were read from a single sample in a study of blood T cell repertoires in COVID-19. Sequencing used immunoSEQ multiplex PCR; TCRdb keeps in-frame clones, though not all of them. This sample has about 200,000 clones, with 88% found just once. The sequencing input was peripheral blood. The source is a woman in her 40s who had recovered from COVID-19. The CDR3 runs from the conserved cysteine through the conserved F or W. D genes are given only for firm matches. The size entry is marked missing in some rows and otherwise reads once, few, many or a size class.

v_call	d_call	j_call	clone_size	cdr3_nt	cdr3_aa
TRBV10-3	NA	TRBJ1-5	NA	TGTGCCATCAGTGCTGGGGCAGGGGATAGCAATCAGCCCCAGCATTTT	CAISAGAGDSNQPQHF
TRBV20-1	NA	TRBJ2-5	NA	TGCAGTGCTAGTTCTAGCAGTGAGACCCAGTACTTC	CSASSSSETQYF
TRBV6-5	TRBD1	TRBJ2-1	NA	TGTGCCAGCAGTTACGGGACAGGGGGGGGTTATGAGCAGTTCTTC	CASSYGTGGGYEQFF
TRBV19	TRBD2	TRBJ2-1	NA	TGTGCCAGTTCTCTAGCGGGGGTCACCTACAATGAGCAGTTCTTC	CASSLAGVTYNEQFF
TRBV11-2	NA	TRBJ2-1	NA	TGTGCCAGCAGCTTAGCGGGCTACAATGAGCAGTTCTTC	CASSLAGYNEQFF
TRBV11-2	NA	TRBJ1-2	NA	TGTGCCAGCAGCCACCAAGCCGAGACCGCGGGGGGCTACACCTTC	CASSHQAETAGGYTF
TRBV21-1	NA	TRBJ2-2	once	TGTGCCAGCAGGGGGTGGGGGCTAGGATACCACGGGGAGCTGTTTTTT	CASRGWGLGYHGELFF
TRBV9	TRBD1	TRBJ2-5	NA	TGTGCCAGCAGCTTAACAGGGGACCCAGAGACCCAGTACTTC	CASSLTGDPETQYF
TRBV6-2/TRBV6-3	NA	TRBJ1-1	NA	TGTGCCAGCAGTTACTCGAGGCAGGGGAACACTGAAGCTTTCTTT	CASSYSRQGNTEAFF
TRBV9	TRBD2	TRBJ2-1	NA	TGTGCCAGCAGCGCAGATCTAGCGGACTCCTACAATGAGCAGTTCTTC	CASSADLADSYNEQFF
TRBV9	NA	TRBJ2-2	few	TGTGCCAGCAGTTTAAGCGGGTTCGGGGAGCTGTTTTTT	CASSLSGFGELFF
TRBV11-2	TRBD1	TRBJ2-1	once	TGTGCCAGCAGCTCGGACAGGGGGGGATCCTACAATGAGCAGTTCTTC	CASSSDRGGSYNEQFF
TRBV7-2	TRBD1	TRBJ1-5	NA	TGTGCCAGCAGCGGCGGGACAGGCTATTATCAGCCCCAGCATTTT	CASSGGTGYYQPQHF
TRBV9	NA	TRBJ2-5	NA	TGTGCCAGCAGCGTGAGGGACTTCCAAGAGACCCAGTACTTC	CASSVRDFQETQYF
TRBV2	NA	TRBJ1-6	NA	TGTGCCAGCAGTTTGACATACCAAAATTCACCCCTCCACTTT	CASSLTYQNSPLHF
TRBV5-5	NA	TRBJ1-2	NA	TGTGCCAGCAGCTCAGGGCAAGGGGCCCCTTATGGCTACACCTTC	CASSSGQGAPYGYTF
TRBV24-1	NA	TRBJ2-1	NA	TGTGCCACCAGTGCGAAGAGCTCCTACAATGAGCAGTTCTTC	CATSAKSSYNEQFF
TRBV12-3/TRBV12-4	TRBD2	TRBJ2-2	NA	TGTGCCAGCGCTAGCGGGAGCGGAGGGGAGCTGTTTTTT	CASASGSGGELFF
TRBV7-9	TRBD1	TRBJ2-7	NA	TGTGCCAGCAGCTTAGTGCCGGGACAGGGCAACTACGAGCAGTACTTC	CASSLVPGQGNYEQYF
TRBV2	TRBD1	TRBJ1-2	NA	TGTGCCAGCAACGGAGGGCGGGACAGCCTTAACTATGGCTACACCTTC	CASNGGRDSLNYGYTF
TRBV7-8	TRBD2	TRBJ2-1	NA	TGTGCCAGCAGCTTACTTTCCGGCGGGAGTTACAATGAGCAGTTCTTC	CASSLLSGGSYNEQFF
TRBV9	NA	TRBJ2-1	NA	TGTGCCAGCAGCGTAGTAACGGGAGCCTACAATGAGCAGTTCTTC	CASSVVTGAYNEQFF